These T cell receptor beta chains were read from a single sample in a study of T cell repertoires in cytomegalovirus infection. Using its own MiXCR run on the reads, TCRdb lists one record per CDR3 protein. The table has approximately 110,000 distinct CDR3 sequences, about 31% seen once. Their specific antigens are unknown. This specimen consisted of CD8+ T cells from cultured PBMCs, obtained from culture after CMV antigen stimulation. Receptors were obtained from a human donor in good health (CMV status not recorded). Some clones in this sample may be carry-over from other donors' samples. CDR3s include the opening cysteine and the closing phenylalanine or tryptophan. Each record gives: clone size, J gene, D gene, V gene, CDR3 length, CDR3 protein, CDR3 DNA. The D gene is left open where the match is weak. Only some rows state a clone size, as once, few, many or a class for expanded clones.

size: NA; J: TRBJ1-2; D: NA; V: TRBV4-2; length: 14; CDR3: CASSPRDIGYGYTF; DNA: TGTGCCAGCAGCCCGAGGGACATAGGCTATGGCTACACCTTC
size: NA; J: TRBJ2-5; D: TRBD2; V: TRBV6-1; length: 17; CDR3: CASSEDGLAGSLETQYF; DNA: TGTGCCAGCAGTGAAGATGGGTTAGCGGGGAGTCTAGAGACCCAGTACTTC
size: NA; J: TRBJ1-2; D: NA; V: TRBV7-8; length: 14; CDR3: CASSLAGRVDGYTF; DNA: TGTGCCAGCAGCTTAGCGGGCAGGGTGGATGGCTACACCTTC
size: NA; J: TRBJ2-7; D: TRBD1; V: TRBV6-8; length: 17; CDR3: CASSSPTTGESSYEQYF; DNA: TGTGCCAGCAGTTCGCCGACGACAGGGGAAAGCTCCTACGAGCAGTACTTC
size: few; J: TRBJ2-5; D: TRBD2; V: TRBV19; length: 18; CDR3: CASSSGLAGAETQETQYF; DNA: TGTGCCAGTAGTAGTGGACTAGCGGGGGCCGAAACCCAAGAGACCCAGTACTTC
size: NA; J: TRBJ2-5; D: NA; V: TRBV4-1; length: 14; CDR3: CASSELGSQETQYF; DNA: TGCGCCAGCAGCGAGCTAGGGTCCCAAGAGACCCAGTACTTC
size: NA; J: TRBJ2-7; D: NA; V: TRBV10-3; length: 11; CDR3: CAISESHEQYF; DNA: TGTGCCATCAGTGAGTCGCACGAGCAGTACTTC
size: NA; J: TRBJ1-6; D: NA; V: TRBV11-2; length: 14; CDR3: CASRGGEWNSPLHF; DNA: TGTGCCAGCCGCGGGGGGGAGTGGAATTCACCCCTCCACTTT
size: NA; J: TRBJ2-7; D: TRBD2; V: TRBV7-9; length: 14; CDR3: CASSSIAGADEQYF; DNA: TGTGCCAGCAGCTCAATAGCGGGGGCCGACGAGCAGTACTTC
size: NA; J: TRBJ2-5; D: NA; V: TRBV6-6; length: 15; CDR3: CASSYIQGPQETQYF; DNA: TGTGCCAGCAGTTACATCCAGGGCCCCCAAGAGACCCAGTACTTC
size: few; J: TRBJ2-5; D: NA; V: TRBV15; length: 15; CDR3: CATSREGEGLETQYF; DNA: TGTGCCACCAGCAGAGAGGGGGAAGGGTTAGAGACCCAGTACTTC
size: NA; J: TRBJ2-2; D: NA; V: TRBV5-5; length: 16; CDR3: CASSLLGGPNTGELFF; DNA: TGTGCCAGCAGCTTGTTGGGGGGGCCAAACACCGGGGAGCTGTTTTTT
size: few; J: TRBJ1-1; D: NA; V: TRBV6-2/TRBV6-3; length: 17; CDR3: CASSYSRQGRKNTEAFF; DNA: TGTGCCAGCAGTTACTCGAGGCAGGGGCGAAAGAACACTGAAGCTTTCTTT
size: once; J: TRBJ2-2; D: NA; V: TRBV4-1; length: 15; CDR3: CASSQVFTGTGELFF; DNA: TGCGCCAGCAGCCAAGTTTTCACAGGCACCGGGGAGCTGTTTTTT
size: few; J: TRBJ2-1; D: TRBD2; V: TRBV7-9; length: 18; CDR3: CASSGTSGGESSYNEQFF; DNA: TGTGCCAGCAGCGGGACTAGCGGGGGGGAAAGCTCCTACAATGAGCAGTTCTTC
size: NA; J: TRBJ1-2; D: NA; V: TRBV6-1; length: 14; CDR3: CASSLTGGTNGYTF; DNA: TGTGCCAGCAGTCTTACGGGGGGCACAAATGGCTACACCTTC
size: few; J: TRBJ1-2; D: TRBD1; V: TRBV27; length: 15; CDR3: CASSISGGGNYGYTF; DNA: TGTGCCAGCAGTATCTCAGGGGGCGGGAACTATGGCTACACCTTC
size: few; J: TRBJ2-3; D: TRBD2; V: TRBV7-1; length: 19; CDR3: CASSKEKGTSGGPRDTQYF; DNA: TGTGCCAGCAGCAAAGAGAAGGGAACTAGCGGGGGGCCGAGGGATACGCAGTATTTT
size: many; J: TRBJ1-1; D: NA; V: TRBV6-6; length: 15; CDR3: CASSLDLQGNTEAFF; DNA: TGTGCCAGCAGTTTAGACTTACAGGGGAACACTGAAGCTTTCTTT
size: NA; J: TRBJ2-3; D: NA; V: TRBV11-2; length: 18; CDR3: CASSLVYFGGVSTDTQYF; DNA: TGTGCCAGCAGCTTAGTTTACTTCGGCGGGGTGAGCACAGATACGCAGTATTTT
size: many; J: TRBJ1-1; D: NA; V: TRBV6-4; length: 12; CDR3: CASGNGSTEAFF; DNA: TGTGCCTCAGGGAATGGTAGCACTGAAGCTTTCTTT
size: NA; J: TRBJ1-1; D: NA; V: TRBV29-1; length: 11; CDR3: CSVEAGDEAFF; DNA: TGCAGCGTTGAAGCCGGTGATGAAGCTTTCTTT
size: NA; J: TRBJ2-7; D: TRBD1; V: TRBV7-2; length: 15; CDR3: CASSLVGDRFREQYF; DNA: TGTGCCAGCAGCTTAGTCGGGGACAGATTTAGGGAGCAGTACTTC
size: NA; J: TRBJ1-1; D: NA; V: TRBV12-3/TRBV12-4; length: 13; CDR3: CASREDGGAEAFF; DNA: TGTGCCAGCAGGGAAGACGGGGGGGCTGAAGCTTTCTTT
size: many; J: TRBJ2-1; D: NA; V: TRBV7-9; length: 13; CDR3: CASSPQVRGEQFF; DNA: TGTGCCAGCAGTCCCCAGGTGCGGGGCGAGCAGTTCTTC
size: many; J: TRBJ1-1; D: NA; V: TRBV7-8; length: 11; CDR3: CASSLSAEAFF; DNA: TGTGCCAGCAGCTTATCGGCTGAAGCTTTCTTT
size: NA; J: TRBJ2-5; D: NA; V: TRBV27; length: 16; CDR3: CASSFQGGGPLGTQYF; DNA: TGTGCCAGCAGTTTCCAGGGCGGGGGCCCCCTGGGGACCCAGTACTTC
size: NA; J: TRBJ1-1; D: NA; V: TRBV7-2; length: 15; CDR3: CASSLGRLLNTEAFF; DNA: TGTGCCAGCAGCTTAGGACGACTGCTGAACACTGAAGCTTTCTTT
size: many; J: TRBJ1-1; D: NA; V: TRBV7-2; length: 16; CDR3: CASSFRGGSPLTEAFF; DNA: TGTGCCAGCAGCTTTCGGGGCGGGTCCCCCTTGACTGAAGCTTTCTTT
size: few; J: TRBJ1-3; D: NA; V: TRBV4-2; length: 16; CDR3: CASSQEQLPGGNTIYF; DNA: TGTGCCAGCAGCCAGGAACAGCTCCCGGGAGGAAACACCATATATTTT
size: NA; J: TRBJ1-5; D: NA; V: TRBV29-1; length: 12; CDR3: CSVETDNQPQHF; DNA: TGCAGCGTTGAGACGGACAATCAGCCCCAGCATTTT
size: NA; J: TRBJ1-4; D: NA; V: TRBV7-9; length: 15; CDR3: CASSPSDGANEKLFF; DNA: TGTGCCAGCAGCCCTTCGGACGGTGCTAATGAAAAACTGTTTTTT
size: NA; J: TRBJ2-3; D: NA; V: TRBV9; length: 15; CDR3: CASSVEGVSTDTQYF; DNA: TGTGCCAGCAGCGTAGAGGGGGTTAGCACAGATACGCAGTATTTT
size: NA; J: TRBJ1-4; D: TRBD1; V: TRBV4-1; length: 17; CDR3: CASSLIFEGAILEKLFF; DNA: TGCGCCAGCAGCCTAATCTTTGAGGGGGCGATCTTGGAAAAACTGTTTTTT
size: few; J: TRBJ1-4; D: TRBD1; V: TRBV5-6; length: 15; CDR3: CASSLGTGPNEKLFF; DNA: TGTGCCAGCAGCTTGGGGACAGGACCTAATGAAAAACTGTTTTTT
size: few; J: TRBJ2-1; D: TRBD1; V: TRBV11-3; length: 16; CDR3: CASSLYGTGGINEQFF; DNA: TGTGCCAGCAGCTTATATGGGACAGGGGGCATCAATGAGCAGTTCTTC
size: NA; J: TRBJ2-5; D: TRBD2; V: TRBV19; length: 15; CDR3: CASSIPGLAEETQYF; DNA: TGTGCCAGTAGTATTCCGGGACTAGCGGAAGAGACCCAGTACTTC
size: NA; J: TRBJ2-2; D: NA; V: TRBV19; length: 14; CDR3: CASSMRADTGELFF; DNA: TGTGCCAGTAGTATGCGGGCCGACACCGGGGAGCTGTTTTTT
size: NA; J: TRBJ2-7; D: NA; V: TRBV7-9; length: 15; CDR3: CASSPPAGVVWEQYF; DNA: TGTGCCAGCAGCCCCCCAGCAGGGGTGGTATGGGAGCAGTACTTC
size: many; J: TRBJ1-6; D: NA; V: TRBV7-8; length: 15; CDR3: CASSSGPSGYSPLHF; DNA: TGTGCCAGCAGCTCGGGCCCCTCGGGTTATTCACCCCTCCACTTT
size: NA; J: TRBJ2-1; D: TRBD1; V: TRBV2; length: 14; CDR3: CASLDRTSSNEQFF; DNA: TGTGCCAGCCTGGACAGGACCAGCAGTAATGAGCAGTTCTTC
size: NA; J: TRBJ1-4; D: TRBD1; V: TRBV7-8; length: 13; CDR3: CASSLTGNEKLFF; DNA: TGTGCCAGCAGCTTGACAGGGAATGAAAAACTGTTTTTT
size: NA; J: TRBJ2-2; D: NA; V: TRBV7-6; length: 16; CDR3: CASSLSWDTNTGELFF; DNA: TGTGCCAGCAGCCTGAGCTGGGACACTAACACCGGGGAGCTGTTTTTT
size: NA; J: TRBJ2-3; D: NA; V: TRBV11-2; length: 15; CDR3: CASSLFGRDSDTQYF; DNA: TGTGCCAGCAGCTTATTTGGCCGGGATTCAGATACGCAGTATTTT
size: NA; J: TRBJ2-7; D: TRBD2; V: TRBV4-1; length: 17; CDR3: CASSQEHTGLAAYEQYF; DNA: TGCGCCAGCAGCCAAGAGCACACGGGACTAGCCGCCTACGAGCAGTACTTC